Shown below are 6 T cell receptor beta chains from a single sample sequenced in a study of T cells in Graves' hyperthyroidism and ophthalmopathy. There were TCR beta CDR3 regions amplified from RNA transcripts. Using the HTBI primer set, a first-round RT-PCR was run on the TCR CDR3. TCRdb reanalysed the multiplex PCR reads using MiXCR and keeps one entry per CDR3 protein. Counted here are over 700,000 distinct CDR3 sequences, over 35% occurring once; the ten biggest clones make up 8.9%. Sample: blood. The receptors were sampled from a young man with Graves' hyperthyroidism.

This clonotype was seen only a few times. The gene calls are TRBV7-9 and TRBJ1-2; unclear D gene. The length of the CDR3 is 13 residues. Trimming stripped 3 bases from V and 6 bases from J, with 11 bases between. Germline CDR1 and CDR2: SEHNR and FQNEAQ (reference sequence). Here the CDR3 DNA reads TGTGCCAGCAGCTTCTGGGCAGCCGATGGCTACACCTTC. Translation gives CASSFWAADGYTF.

This clonotype was counted many times. J is TRBJ1-1 and V is TRBV25-1, with a possible D match to TRBD1 (5 bases). V lost 4 bases and J 3 bases, leaving 15 bases between the germline ends. Per the germline V gene, CDR1 is MGHDK and CDR2 is SYGVNS. The CDR3 length is 15 residues. The CDR3, as DNA: TGTGCCAGCAGTGGATTCACAATGGGGGACACTGAAGCTTTCTTT. This translates into CASSGFTMGDTEAFF. Complete variable domain (other parts from reference TRBV25-1 and TRBJ1-1): EADIYQTPRYLVIGTGKKITLECSQTMGHDKMYWYQQDPGMELHLIHYSYGVNSTEKGDLSSESTVSRIRTEHFPLTLESARPSHTSQYLCASSGFTMGDTEAFFGQGTRLTVV.

This clonotype was seen a handful of times. V gene TRBV5-1 combines with J gene TRBJ2-7; 7 nucleotides agree with TRBD1. The CDR3 loop spans 15 amino acids. V was clipped by 0 bases and J by 2 bases; unmatched bases: 5. Germline CDR1 SGHRS, CDR2 YFSETQ. This CDR3 is CASSLAGTVAYEQYF. CDR3 DNA: TGCGCCAGCAGCTTGGCGGGGACAGTGGCCTACGAGCAGTACTTC. The full variable domain, rest sourced from reference TRBV5-1 and TRBJ2-7, is KAGVTQTPRYLIKTRGQQVTLSCSPISGHRSVSWYQQTPGQGLQFLFEYFSETQRNKGNFPGRFSGRQFSNSRSEMNVSTLELGDSALYLCASSLAGTVAYEQYFGPGTRLTVT.

The chain joins TRBV7-4 to TRBJ2-5, with a weak D call TRBD2 (5 bases). This CDR3 spans 17 amino acids. CDR1 is SGHVT, CDR2 SQSDAQ, per germline. Trimming shortened V by 1 base and J by 3 bases, and 18 bases separated the two germline ends. CDR3 nucleotides: TGTGCCAGCAGCTTAGAAGGGCCCAGGCGGGTTGAAGAGACCCAGTACTTC. Residues: CASSLEGPRRVEETQYF.

This clonotype occurred a few times. The junction and the germline gene differ at one end; a read error may be behind it. The chain joins TRBV24-1 to TRBJ2-2, with TRBD2 matching over 9 bases. Looked up from germline, CDR1 is KGHDR and CDR2 is SFDVKD. The CDR3 consists of 16 residues. CDR3 protein: CATSDAGGRNTEELFF. CDR3 coding DNA: TGTGCCACCAGTGACGCGGGGGGGAGGAACACCGAGGAGCTGTTTTTT.

This clonotype was observed once. The conserved phenylalanine or tryptophan normally closing the CDR3 is absent here, so this likely arose from a read error. The CDR3 nucleotides read TGCGCCAGCAGTGAGTTGCCAGGCACCAATCAGCCCCAGCATTCA. It specifies CASSELPGTNQPQHS. This rearrangement joins TRBV10-2 to TRBJ1-5; D remains ambiguous. Trimming took 1 base from V and 3 from J, leaving 10 bases between them. Germline V gives CDR1 WSHSY, CDR2 SAAADI. This CDR3 comprises 15 residues.